These T cell receptor beta chains were read from a single sample in a study of blood T cell repertoires in COVID-19. The table came from immunoSEQ multiplex PCR; TCRdb's copy has only in-frame clones and leaves some out. Among approximately 120,000 clones, over 80% were seen once, and the ten largest hold about 1%. Sequenced input: peripheral blood. These receptors came from a human donor in a cohort sampled during active COVID-19. Both conserved end residues are part of each CDR3. Each record gives: V gene, D gene, clone size, J gene, CDR3 protein, CDR3 DNA. A D gene is named only where the DNA matches it firmly. Expanded clones are given a class, and other clones once, few, many or no size at all.

V: TRBV4-1; D: .; size: .; J: TRBJ2-4; CDR3: CASSQGRGAKNIQYF; DNA: TGCGCCAGCAGCCAAGGTCGGGGGGCCAAAAACATTCAGTACTTC
V: TRBV6-2/TRBV6-3; D: TRBD1; size: .; J: TRBJ1-5; CDR3: CASSSSRDRGVRQPQHF; DNA: TGTGCCAGCAGTTCAAGTAGGGACAGGGGCGTTCGGCAGCCCCAGCATTTT
V: TRBV5-1; D: TRBD2; size: .; J: TRBJ2-1; CDR3: CASSPRGDYNEQFF; DNA: TGCGCCAGCAGCCCCCGGGGGGACTACAATGAGCAGTTCTTC
V: TRBV7-3; D: TRBD2; size: .; J: TRBJ2-1; CDR3: CASSLVNPAGGHNEQFF; DNA: TGTGCCAGCAGCTTAGTGAATCCGGCGGGAGGTCACAATGAGCAGTTCTTC
V: TRBV11-3; D: .; size: .; J: TRBJ1-1; CDR3: CASSLPPGIYTEAFF; DNA: TGTGCCAGCAGCTTGCCCCCAGGGATATACACTGAAGCTTTCTTT
V: TRBV12-5; D: TRBD1; size: .; J: TRBJ1-3; CDR3: CASMGQNGNTIYF; DNA: TGTGCTAGTATGGGACAGAATGGAAACACCATATATTTT
V: TRBV7-2; D: TRBD1; size: .; J: TRBJ1-2; CDR3: CASTEQGNYGYTF; DNA: TGTGCCAGCACCGAACAGGGGAACTATGGCTACACCTTC
V: TRBV9; D: TRBD2; size: few; J: TRBJ2-1; CDR3: CASSGTSSHEQFF; DNA: TGTGCCAGCAGCGGGACTAGCAGCCATGAGCAGTTCTTC
V: TRBV5-1; D: TRBD2; size: few; J: TRBJ2-3; CDR3: CASSVAGVADTQYF; DNA: TGCGCCAGCAGCGTAGCGGGGGTGGCAGATACGCAGTATTTT
V: TRBV6-1; D: TRBD2; size: .; J: TRBJ2-1; CDR3: CASSDHGRGSYNEQFF; DNA: TGTGCCAGCAGTGACCACGGGAGGGGTTCCTACAATGAGCAGTTCTTC
V: TRBV9; D: TRBD1; size: once; J: TRBJ1-1; CDR3: CASSESRDRGREAFF; DNA: TGTGCCAGCAGCGAAAGCCGGGACAGGGGTCGAGAAGCTTTCTTT
V: TRBV24-1; D: TRBD1; size: .; J: TRBJ1-2; CDR3: CATSPPDRENYGYTF; DNA: TGTGCCACCAGTCCCCCGGACAGGGAGAACTATGGCTACACCTTC
V: TRBV7-7; D: TRBD2; size: .; J: TRBJ2-1; CDR3: CASSHIAGGPRNEQFF; DNA: TGTGCTAGCAGCCATATAGCGGGGGGGCCGCGGAATGAGCAGTTCTTC
V: TRBV19; D: .; size: .; J: TRBJ2-7; CDR3: CASSRQGGTYEQYF; DNA: TGTGCCAGTAGTAGACAGGGAGGAACCTACGAGCAGTACTTC
V: TRBV6-5; D: TRBD1; size: .; J: TRBJ1-2; CDR3: CASRTGQDPGYTF; DNA: TGTGCCAGCAGGACGGGACAGGACCCTGGCTACACCTTC
V: TRBV5-1; D: TRBD1; size: .; J: TRBJ1-4; CDR3: CASTPGQGNEKLFF; DNA: TGCGCCAGCACTCCGGGACAGGGAAATGAAAAACTGTTTTTT
V: TRBV12-3/TRBV12-4; D: .; size: .; J: TRBJ1-1; CDR3: CASSPRLGAEAFF; DNA: TGTGCCAGCAGCCCCCGGCTCGGGGCTGAAGCTTTCTTT
V: TRBV28; D: .; size: once; J: TRBJ2-3; CDR3: CASSLSPVTDTQYF; DNA: TGTGCCAGCAGTTTATCGCCAGTCACAGATACGCAGTATTTT